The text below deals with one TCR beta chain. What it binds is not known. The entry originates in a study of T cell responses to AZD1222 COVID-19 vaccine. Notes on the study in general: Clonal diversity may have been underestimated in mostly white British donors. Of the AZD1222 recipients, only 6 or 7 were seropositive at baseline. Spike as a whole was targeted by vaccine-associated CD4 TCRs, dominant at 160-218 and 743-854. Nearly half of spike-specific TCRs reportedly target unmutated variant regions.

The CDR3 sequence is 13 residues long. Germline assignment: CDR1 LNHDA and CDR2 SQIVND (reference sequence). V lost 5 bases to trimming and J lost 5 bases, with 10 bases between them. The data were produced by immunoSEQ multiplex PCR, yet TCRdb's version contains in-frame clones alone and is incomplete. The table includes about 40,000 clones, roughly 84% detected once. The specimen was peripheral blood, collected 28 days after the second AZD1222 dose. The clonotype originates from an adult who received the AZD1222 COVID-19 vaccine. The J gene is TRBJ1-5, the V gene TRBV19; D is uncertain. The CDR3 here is CASSPSLHQPQHF. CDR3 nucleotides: TGTGCCAGTAGTCCTTCTCTTCATCAGCCCCAGCATTTT.